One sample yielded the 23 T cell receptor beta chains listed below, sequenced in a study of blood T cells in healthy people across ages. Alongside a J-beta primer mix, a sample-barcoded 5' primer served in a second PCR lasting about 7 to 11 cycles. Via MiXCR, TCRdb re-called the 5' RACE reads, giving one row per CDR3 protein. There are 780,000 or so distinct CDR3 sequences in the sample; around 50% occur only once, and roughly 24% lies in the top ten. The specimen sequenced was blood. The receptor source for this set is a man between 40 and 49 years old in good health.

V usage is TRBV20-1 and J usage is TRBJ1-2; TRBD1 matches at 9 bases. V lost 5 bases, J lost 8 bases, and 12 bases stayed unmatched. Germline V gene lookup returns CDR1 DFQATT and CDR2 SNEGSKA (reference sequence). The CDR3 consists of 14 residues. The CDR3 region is CSALYMTGGIGYTF. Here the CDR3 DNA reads TGCAGTGCTCTCTACATGACAGGGGGTATCGGCTACACCTTC.

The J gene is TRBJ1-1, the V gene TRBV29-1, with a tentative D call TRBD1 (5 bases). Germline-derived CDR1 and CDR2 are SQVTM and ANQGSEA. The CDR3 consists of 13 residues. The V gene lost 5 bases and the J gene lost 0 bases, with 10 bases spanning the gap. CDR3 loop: CSVLRVMNTEAFF. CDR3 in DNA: TGCAGCGTTCTCAGGGTGATGAACACTGAAGCTTTCTTT.

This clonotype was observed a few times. CDR3 loop: CSATGAEPHYNEQFF. The CDR3 DNA reads as TGCAGCGCAACGGGAGCGGAGCCACACTACAATGAGCAGTTCTTC. This chain uses TRBV29-1 with TRBJ2-1; D is perhaps TRBD2 (6 bases). The CDR3 extends over 15 amino acids. The germline CDR1 and CDR2 sequences are SQVTM and ANQGSEA. Trimming removed 7 bases at V and 3 bases at J, with 19 bases between.

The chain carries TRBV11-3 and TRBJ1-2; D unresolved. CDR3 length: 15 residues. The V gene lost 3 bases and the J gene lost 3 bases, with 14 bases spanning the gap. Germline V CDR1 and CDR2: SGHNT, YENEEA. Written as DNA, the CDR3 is TGTGCCAGCAGCTTGTCTCGCGGAGGCGACTATGGCTACACCTTC. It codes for CASSLSRGGDYGYTF.

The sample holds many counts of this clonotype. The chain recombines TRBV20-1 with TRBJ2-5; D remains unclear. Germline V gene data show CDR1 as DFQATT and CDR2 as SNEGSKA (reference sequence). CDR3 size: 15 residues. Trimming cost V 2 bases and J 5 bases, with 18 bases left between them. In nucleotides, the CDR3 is TGCAGTGCTAGAATCATCACAACTACAAGGGAGACCCAGTACTTC. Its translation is CSARIITTTRETQYF.

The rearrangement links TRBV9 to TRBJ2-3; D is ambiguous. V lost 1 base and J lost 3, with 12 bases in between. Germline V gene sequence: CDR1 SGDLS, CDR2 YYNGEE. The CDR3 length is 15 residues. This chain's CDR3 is CASSVTSQNTDTQYF. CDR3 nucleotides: TGTGCCAGCAGCGTAACAAGCCAAAATACAGATACGCAGTATTTT.

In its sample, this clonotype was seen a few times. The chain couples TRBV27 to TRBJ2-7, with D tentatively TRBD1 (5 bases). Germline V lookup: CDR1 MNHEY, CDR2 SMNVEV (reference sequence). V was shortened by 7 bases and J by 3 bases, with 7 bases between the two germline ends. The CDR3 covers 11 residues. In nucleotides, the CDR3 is TGTGCCAGCACCCAGGGCTACGAGCAGTACTTC. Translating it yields CASTQGYEQYF.

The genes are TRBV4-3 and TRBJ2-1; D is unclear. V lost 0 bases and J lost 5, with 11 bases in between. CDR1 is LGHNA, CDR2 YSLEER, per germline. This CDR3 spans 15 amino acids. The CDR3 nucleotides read TGCGCCAGCAGCCAAGATAAAGGCAGACACAATGAGCAGTTCTTC. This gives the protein CASSQDKGRHNEQFF.

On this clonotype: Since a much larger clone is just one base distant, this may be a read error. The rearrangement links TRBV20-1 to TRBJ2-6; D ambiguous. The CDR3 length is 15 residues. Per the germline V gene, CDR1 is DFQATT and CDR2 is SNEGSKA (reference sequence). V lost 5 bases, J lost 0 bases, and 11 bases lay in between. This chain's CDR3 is CSAGVRVSGANVLTF. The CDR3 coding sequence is TGCAGTGCTGGAGTAAGGGTCTCTGGGGCCAACGTCCTGACTTTC.

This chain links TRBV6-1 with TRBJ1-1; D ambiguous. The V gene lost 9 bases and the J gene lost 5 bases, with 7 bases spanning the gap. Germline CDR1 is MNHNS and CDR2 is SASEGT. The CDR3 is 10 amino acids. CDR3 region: CASTWTEAFF. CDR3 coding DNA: TGTGCCAGTACCTGGACTGAAGCTTTCTTT.

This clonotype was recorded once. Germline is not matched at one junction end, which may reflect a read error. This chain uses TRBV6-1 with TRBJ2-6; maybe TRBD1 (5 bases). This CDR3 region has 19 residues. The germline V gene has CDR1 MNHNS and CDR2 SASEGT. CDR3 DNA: TGTGCCAGCAGCCACAGCAGCAGGGTTTCTCACTCTAGGGCCAACGTCCTGACTTTC. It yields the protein CASSHSSRVSHSRANVLTF.

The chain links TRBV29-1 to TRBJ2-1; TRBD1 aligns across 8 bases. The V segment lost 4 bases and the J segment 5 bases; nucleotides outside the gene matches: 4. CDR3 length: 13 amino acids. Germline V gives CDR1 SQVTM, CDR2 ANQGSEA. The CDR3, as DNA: TGCAGCGTTGGCCGGACAGGGCACAATGAGCAGTTCTTC. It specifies CSVGRTGHNEQFF.

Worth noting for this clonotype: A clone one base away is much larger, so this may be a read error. CDR3 loop: CTSSLEGTDTQYF. In nucleotides, the CDR3 is TGCACCAGCAGCTTGGAAGGCACAGATACGCAGTATTTT. The chain links TRBV5-1 to TRBJ2-3; the D is unclear. Germline V gene sequence: CDR1 SGHRS, CDR2 YFSETQ. The CDR3 contains 13 residues.

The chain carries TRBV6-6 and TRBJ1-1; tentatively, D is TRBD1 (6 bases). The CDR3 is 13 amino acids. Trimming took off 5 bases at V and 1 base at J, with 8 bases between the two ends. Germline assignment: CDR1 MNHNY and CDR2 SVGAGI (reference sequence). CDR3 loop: CASSVRGNTEAFF. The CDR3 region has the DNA TGTGCCAGCAGTGTCAGGGGGAACACTGAAGCTTTCTTT.

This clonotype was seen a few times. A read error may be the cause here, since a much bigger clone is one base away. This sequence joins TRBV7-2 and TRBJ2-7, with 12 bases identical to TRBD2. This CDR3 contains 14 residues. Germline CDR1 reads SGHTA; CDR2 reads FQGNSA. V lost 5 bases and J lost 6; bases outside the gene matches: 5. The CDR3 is CASSVTSGGREQYF. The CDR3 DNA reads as TGTGCCAGCAGCGTGACTAGCGGGGGCCGCGAGCAGTACTTC. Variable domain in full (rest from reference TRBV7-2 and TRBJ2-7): GAGVSQSPSNKVTEKGKDVELRCDPISGHTALYWYRQSLGQGLEFLIYFQGNSAPDKSGLPSDRFSAERTGGSVSTLTIQRTQQEDSAVYLCASSVTSGGREQYFGPGTRLTVT.

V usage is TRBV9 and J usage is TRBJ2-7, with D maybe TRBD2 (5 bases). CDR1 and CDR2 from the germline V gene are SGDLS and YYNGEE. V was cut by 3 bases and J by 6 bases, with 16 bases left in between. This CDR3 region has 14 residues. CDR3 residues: CASSAAVTLGEQYF. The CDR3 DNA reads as TGTGCCAGCAGCGCAGCGGTGACTCTAGGCGAGCAGTACTTC.

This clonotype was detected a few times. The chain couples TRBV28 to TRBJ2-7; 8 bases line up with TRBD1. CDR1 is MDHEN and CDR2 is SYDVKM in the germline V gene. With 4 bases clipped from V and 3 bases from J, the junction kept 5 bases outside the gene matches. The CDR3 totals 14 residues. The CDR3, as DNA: TGTGCCAGCAGTTCCCCGACAGGGGTCTACGAGCAGTACTTC. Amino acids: CASSSPTGVYEQYF.

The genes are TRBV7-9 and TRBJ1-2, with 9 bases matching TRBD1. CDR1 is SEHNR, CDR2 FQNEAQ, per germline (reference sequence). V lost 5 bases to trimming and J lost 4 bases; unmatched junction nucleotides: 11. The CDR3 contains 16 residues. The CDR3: CASSTSTTGGVYGYTF. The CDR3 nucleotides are TGTGCCAGCAGCACATCCACTACAGGGGGCGTCTATGGCTACACCTTC.

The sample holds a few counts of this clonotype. The CDR3 region has the DNA TGCGCCAGCAATCAACAGGGTGACGGAACAGATACGCAGTATTTT. Translation: CASNQQGDGTDTQYF. V gene TRBV5-1 combines with J gene TRBJ2-3, with a tentative D call TRBD1 (6 bases). Germline V gives CDR1 SGHRS, CDR2 YFSETQ. This CDR3 contains 15 residues. V was trimmed by 6 bases and J by 3 bases, leaving 17 bases between them.

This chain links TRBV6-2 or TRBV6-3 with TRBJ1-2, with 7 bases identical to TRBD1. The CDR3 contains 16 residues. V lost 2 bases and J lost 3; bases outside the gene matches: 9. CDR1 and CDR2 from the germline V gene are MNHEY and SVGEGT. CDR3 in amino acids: CASSYLSGGVDYGYTF. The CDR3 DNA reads TGTGCCAGCAGTTACCTCTCAGGGGGAGTTGACTATGGCTACACCTTC.

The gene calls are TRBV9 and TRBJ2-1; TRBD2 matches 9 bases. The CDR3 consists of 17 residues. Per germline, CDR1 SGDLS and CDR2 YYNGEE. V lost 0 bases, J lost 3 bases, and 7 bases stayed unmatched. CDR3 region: CASSVEGSGRFYNEQFF. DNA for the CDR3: TGTGCCAGCAGCGTAGAAGGTAGCGGGAGATTCTACAATGAGCAGTTCTTC.

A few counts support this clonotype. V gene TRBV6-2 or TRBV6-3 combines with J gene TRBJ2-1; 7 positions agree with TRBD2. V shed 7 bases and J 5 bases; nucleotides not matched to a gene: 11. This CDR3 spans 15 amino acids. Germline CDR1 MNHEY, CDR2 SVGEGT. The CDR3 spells CASTLEASGHNEQFF. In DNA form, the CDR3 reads TGTGCCAGCACCTTAGAGGCTAGCGGACACAATGAGCAGTTCTTC.

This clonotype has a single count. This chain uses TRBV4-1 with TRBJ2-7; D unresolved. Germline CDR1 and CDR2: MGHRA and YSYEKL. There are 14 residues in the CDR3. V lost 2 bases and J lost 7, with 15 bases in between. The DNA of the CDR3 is TGCGCCAGCAGCCAATTTTTAATATCCAATGAGCAGTACTTC. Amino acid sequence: CASSQFLISNEQYF.